These 20 T cell receptor beta chains originate from one sample sequenced in a study of regulatory T cells in long-lasting Graves disease. Building of the TCR beta libraries involved iRepertoire HTBI primers and Arm-PCR of CDR3 regions. TCRdb called the multiplex PCR reads again in MiXCR, with one record for every CDR3 protein. This table has roughly 360,000 distinct CDR3 sequences, roughly 23% appearing once. Indicated time point: persistent/refractory GD, antithyroid drugs over 5 years with positive TRAb. Isolated PBMC RNA provided the starting material for the TCR library. Here the sequenced sample was peripheral blood mononuclear cells (PBMCs), taken when the disease was refractory, from a patient treated with antithyroid drugs. These receptors all come from a woman aged 40-49 years with Graves disease.

This clonotype showed up many times. This sequence joins TRBV6-5 and TRBJ2-7; D remains unclear. Trimming took off 3 bases at V and 4 bases at J, with 19 bases between the two ends. The CDR3 extends over 16 amino acids. Germline V gives CDR1 MNHEY, CDR2 SVGAGI. CDR3 sequence (DNA): TGTGCCAGCAGTTATGGTCGGGCGGTCTGGGGATACGAGCAGTACTTC. Translation gives CASSYGRAVWGYEQYF.

This clonotype was seen ten or more times. This chain links TRBV28 with TRBJ1-6; D gene uncertain. CDR3 size: 12 residues. Germline V lookup: CDR1 MDHEN, CDR2 SYDVKM. Trimming cost V 5 bases and J 10 bases, with 9 bases left between them. CDR3 residues: CASSPLISPLHF. The DNA of the CDR3 is TGTGCCAGCAGTCCCCTCATATCACCCCTCCACTTT.

This chain joins TRBV7-9 and TRBJ2-2, with TRBD2 matching over 10 bases. The CDR3 is 20 residues long. V shed 3 bases, J shed 5 bases, and the junction held 18 bases outside the gene matches. The germline CDR1 and CDR2 sequences are SEHNR and FQNEAQ (reference sequence). The CDR3 sequence: CASSFVRPLAGPRATGELFF. CDR3 sequence (DNA): TGTGCCAGCAGCTTCGTTCGGCCACTAGCGGGACCCCGGGCGACCGGGGAGCTGTTTTTT.

This chain joins TRBV20-1 and TRBJ2-2, with 13 bases lining up with TRBD2. The CDR3 spans 17 residues. Germline CDR1 and CDR2: DFQATT and SNEGSKA (reference sequence). With V trimmed by 0 bases and J by 5 bases, 6 bases remained unmatched. In DNA, the CDR3 is TGCAGTGCTAGAGATCGGACTAGCGGGAGAGCGACCGGGGAGCTGTTTTTT. This codes for CSARDRTSGRATGELFF.

Details on this clonotype: A much more abundant neighbour one base away suggests this may be a read error. The chain's CDR3 is CASSLVSGECEQYF. In DNA form, the CDR3 reads TGTGCCAGCAGCTTAGTTTCTGGGGAATGCGAGCAGTACTTC. The chain couples TRBV11-2 to TRBJ2-7, with D hard to call. V shed 1 base and J shed 6 bases, with 13 bases lying between them. There are 14 residues in the CDR3. CDR1 and CDR2 from the germline V gene are SGHAT and FQNNGV. The full variable domain, with the rest looked up from reference TRBV11-2 and TRBJ2-7, is EAGVAQSPRYKIIEKRQSVAFWCNPISGHATLYWYQQILGQGPKLLIQFQNNGVVDDSQLPKDRFSAERLKGVDSTLKIQPAKLEDSAVYLCASSLVSGECEQYFGPGTRLTVT.

Of note for this clonotype: This may be a read error, as it is one base from a much larger clone. The V gene is TRBV12-3 or TRBV12-4, the J gene TRBJ1-5, with a possible D match to TRBD1 (6 bases). CDR3 length: 15 residues. CDR3 sequence (DNA): TGTGCCAACAGTCAACAGGGAATCGGCAATCAGCCCCAGCATTTT. It is translated as CANSQQGIGNQPQHF.

This clonotype showed up just once. A much more abundant neighbour one base away suggests this may be a read error. The gene calls are TRBV7-9 and TRBJ2-7, with D tentatively TRBD1 (6 bases). The CDR3 contains 14 residues. V was shortened by 5 bases and J by 6 bases, with 17 bases between the two germline ends. Germline loops: CDR1 SEHNR, CDR2 FQNEAQ (reference sequence). The CDR3 DNA follows: TGTGCCAGCAGCCAGGACAGTGGATCCCCCGAGCAGTACTTC. Its translation is CASSQDSGSPEQYF.

A few counts support this clonotype. The chain recombines TRBV2 with TRBJ2-2, with 8 bases that match TRBD2. J lost 4 bases, V lost 8 bases, and 9 bases had no gene match. The CDR3 is made up of 15 amino acids. CDR1 is SNHLY and CDR2 is FYNNEI in the germline V gene. CDR3: CASRRTSGSTGELFF. In DNA form, the CDR3 reads TGTGCCAGCCGCAGAACTAGCGGCAGCACCGGGGAGCTGTTTTTT.

The V and J genes are TRBV29-1 and TRBJ2-5, with D possibly matching TRBD2 (5 bases). The CDR3 is 14 residues long. The V and J ends lost 4 bases and 1 base respectively, with 13 bases between them. Germline V CDR1 and CDR2: SQVTM, ANQGSEA. The CDR3 protein is CSVVSLGLQETQYF. CDR3 in DNA: TGCAGCGTTGTATCGTTAGGACTCCAAGAGACCCAGTACTTC.

The chain uses TRBV10-3 and TRBJ1-1; no clear D. Trimming stripped 10 bases from V and 1 base from J, with 16 bases between. The V gene's germline CDR1 is ENHRY and CDR2 SYGVKD. The CDR3 is 14 residues long. CDR3 DNA sequence: TGTGCCACCGTCCTAGGGCCAGGGAACACTGAAGCTTTCTTT. Protein sequence: CATVLGPGNTEAFF.

The J gene is TRBJ2-5, the V gene TRBV6-1, with a possible D match to TRBD2 (6 bases). This CDR3 comprises 17 residues. Trimming removed 7 bases at V and 2 bases at J, with 23 bases between. CDR1 is MNHNS, CDR2 SASEGT, per germline. CDR3 sequence: CASTRGLRAAGQETQYF. The DNA for the CDR3 is TGTGCCAGCACCCGAGGATTGCGAGCCGCGGGGCAAGAGACCCAGTACTTC.

The sample holds many counts of this clonotype. The chain uses TRBV6-5 and TRBJ1-5; maybe TRBD1 (5 bases). V shed 6 bases and J shed 1 base, with 13 bases lying between them. The CDR3 loop spans 15 amino acids. Germline-derived CDR1 and CDR2 are MNHEY and SVGAGI. The CDR3 region is CASRYRDGSNQPQHF. For the CDR3, the DNA is TGTGCCAGCAGATACCGGGACGGAAGCAATCAGCCCCAGCATTTT.

This clonotype has a count of ten or more. The V gene is TRBV27, the J gene TRBJ2-5; 10 bases are a match to TRBD2. Germline V gene data show CDR1 as MNHEY and CDR2 as SMNVEV (reference sequence). V lost 1 base and J lost 4; bases outside the gene matches: 6. This CDR3 spans 16 amino acids. CDR3 bases: TGTGCCAGCAGTTTATTGGCTAGCGGGAGAGGAGAGACCCAGTACTTC. Its translation is CASSLLASGRGETQYF.

This clonotype appeared many times. This chain links TRBV28 with TRBJ1-2, with D maybe TRBD1 (5 bases). The V gene's germline CDR1 is MDHEN and CDR2 SYDVKM. V lost 3 bases, J lost 4 bases, and 9 bases lay in between. This CDR3 contains 13 residues. CDR3 sequence: CASSFGGSYGYTF. DNA of the CDR3: TGTGCCAGCAGTTTTGGGGGTTCCTATGGCTACACCTTC.

This clonotype was counted many times. Written as DNA, the CDR3 is TGTGCCAGCAGTTTTCTAAGGGGCGGACACTATGGCTACACCTTC. It encodes CASSFLRGGHYGYTF. This rearrangement joins TRBV28 to TRBJ1-2, with D possibly TRBD1 on 5 matching bases. Looked up from germline, CDR1 is MDHEN and CDR2 is SYDVKM. The CDR3 covers 15 residues. Trimming left V 3 bases short and J 3 bases short, with 14 bases between.

There are a few counts of this clonotype. The DNA for the CDR3 is TGTGCCAGCAGTTACAAGAGGGGCACTGAAGCTTTCTTT. This translates into CASSYKRGTEAFF. The rearrangement links TRBV6-2 or TRBV6-3 to TRBJ1-1; possibly TRBD1 for D (5 bases). The CDR3 length is 13 residues. Germline V lookup: CDR1 MNHEY, CDR2 SVGEGT. Deletions cut 2 bases from V and 4 bases from J, with 8 bases between.

This clonotype was detected many times. The rearrangement joins TRBV28 to TRBJ1-1; possible D gene TRBD1, 6 bases. The V gene's germline CDR1 is MDHEN and CDR2 SYDVKM. CDR3 length equals 13 residues. Trimming removed 6 bases from V and 0 bases from J, with 8 bases in between. This chain's CDR3 is CASRRTVNTEAFF. The CDR3 region has the DNA TGTGCCAGCAGACGGACAGTGAACACTGAAGCTTTCTTT.

This clonotype was found many times. The V gene is TRBV19, the J gene TRBJ2-5; TRBD2 agrees at 13 bases. J gave up 0 bases and V 3 bases, and 7 bases lay outside the gene matches. CDR1 and CDR2 from the germline V gene are LNHDA and SQIVND (reference sequence). The CDR3 runs 18 residues. CDR3: CASSIGLAGEEDQETQYF. CDR3 DNA: TGTGCCAGTAGTATCGGACTAGCGGGAGAAGAGGACCAAGAGACCCAGTACTTC.

This clonotype occurred a few times. The chain couples TRBV3-1 to TRBJ1-1; no reliable D call. Germline V gives CDR1 LGHDT, CDR2 YNNKEL (reference sequence). V was clipped by 7 bases and J by 5 bases, with 11 bases between them. The CDR3 loop spans 12 amino acids. The CDR3 loop is CASNSPATEAFF. DNA of the CDR3: TGTGCCAGCAACTCACCGGCGACTGAAGCTTTCTTT.

V usage is TRBV28 and J usage is TRBJ2-2; unclear D gene. Trimming stripped 8 bases from V and 3 bases from J, with 16 bases between. CDR1 is MDHEN and CDR2 is SYDVKM in the germline V gene. The CDR3 consists of 15 residues. CDR3 DNA sequence: TGTGCCAGCTCGTGGGCCAGCCGCGACACCGGGGAGCTGTTTTTT. Protein sequence: CASSWASRDTGELFF.